The entry that follows covers one TCR beta chain sequence. The entry originates in a study of blood T cell dynamics during melanoma immunotherapy. Time point here: week 3, after first cycle of checkpoint inhibitor. Each bulk PBMC sample had approximately 340 ng DNA loaded. Data came from immunoSEQ multiplex PCR; TCRdb stores just in-frame clones and leaves some out. Among roughly 7,400 clones, roughly 80% were seen once, and the ten largest hold more than 14%. V was clipped by 5 bases and J by 7 bases; unmatched bases: 10. This CDR3 has 14 amino acids. Germline lookup yields CDR1 SGHVS and CDR2 FQNEAQ.

The receptor's source is a human donor with melanoma. This chain links TRBV7-8 with TRBJ2-7, with TRBD2 matching over 8 bases. Sequenced here: blood, sampled from a patient treated with checkpoint blockade. Written as DNA, the CDR3 is TGTGCCAGCAGCCCAAGACTAGCGCGACCGGAGCAGTACTTC. It yields the protein CASSPRLARPEQYF.